The rows below give T cell receptor beta chains drawn from one sample of a study of shared clonotypes between healthy human individuals. TCRdb's table, derived via immunoSEQ multiplex PCR, lists solely in-frame clones and lacks some. The sample lists over 2 million clones; about 95% were seen once. The material sequenced was naive CD8+ T cells sorted from blood. Receptor source: a man younger than 30 in good health. The CDR3 runs from the conserved cysteine through the conserved F or W. Each record gives: clone size, D gene, V gene, J gene, CDR3 DNA, CDR3 protein. A D gene is named only where the DNA matches it firmly. Clone size appears in some rows only: once, few, many, or a class for an expanded clone.

size: .; D: .; V: TRBV10-3; J: TRBJ2-7; DNA: TGTGCCATCAGTGAGACAGGGATGCTCTACGAGCAGTACTTC; CDR3: CAISETGMLYEQYF
size: .; D: TRBD1; V: TRBV5-1; J: TRBJ2-1; DNA: TGCGCCAGCAGCTTGGACTCAGGGGGCGCTGGCAATGAGCAGTTCTTC; CDR3: CASSLDSGGAGNEQFF
size: .; D: .; V: TRBV7-9; J: TRBJ2-1; DNA: TGTGCCAGCAGCTCAGACAGGAGCTCCTACAATGAGCAGTTCTTC; CDR3: CASSSDRSSYNEQFF
size: .; D: .; V: TRBV10-1; J: TRBJ1-1; DNA: TGCGCCAGCAGTGATCACCGGGGCATGAACACTGAAGCTTTCTTT; CDR3: CASSDHRGMNTEAFF
size: .; D: .; V: TRBV6-1; J: TRBJ2-3; DNA: TGTGCCAGCAGTGAAGCGCTTCGGCCTAGCGTGAGTAGCACAGATACGCAGTATTTT; CDR3: CASSEALRPSVSSTDTQYF
size: .; D: .; V: TRBV11-2; J: TRBJ2-7; DNA: TGTGCCAGCAGCCAACCAGACGTCGACAGGTTTTTTGTCTACGAGCAGTACTTC; CDR3: CASSQPDVDRFFVYEQYF
size: .; D: .; V: TRBV19; J: TRBJ1-6; DNA: TGTGCCAGTAGTAGTAGGTGGCCTATGGATTCACCCCTCCACTTT; CDR3: CASSSRWPMDSPLHF
size: .; D: TRBD2; V: TRBV30; J: TRBJ2-1; DNA: TGTGCCTGGAGTCTTAGCGGGAGTCCGTACAATGAGCAGTTCTTC; CDR3: CAWSLSGSPYNEQFF
size: .; D: .; V: TRBV2; J: TRBJ2-2; DNA: TGTGCCAGCATCTCAGGTTCGAACACCGGGGAGCTGTTTTTT; CDR3: CASISGSNTGELFF
size: .; D: .; V: TRBV7-9; J: TRBJ2-3; DNA: TGTGCCAGCAGCTATTCGATTGTTGCGGTCCGGAACACAGATACGCAGTATTTT; CDR3: CASSYSIVAVRNTDTQYF
size: .; D: TRBD1; V: TRBV7-9; J: TRBJ1-1; DNA: TGTGCCAGCAGCTTAGAAGACAGGGATGAAGCTTTCTTT; CDR3: CASSLEDRDEAFF
size: .; D: .; V: TRBV6-1; J: TRBJ2-5; DNA: TGTGCCAGCAGTGGGTCCGGGGTCCGGGAGACCCAGTACTTC; CDR3: CASSGSGVRETQYF
size: once; D: TRBD2; V: TRBV6-1; J: TRBJ2-3; DNA: TGTGCCAGCAGTGGACGGACTAGCACCAGCACAGATACGCAGTATTTT; CDR3: CASSGRTSTSTDTQYF
size: .; D: .; V: TRBV12-5; J: TRBJ2-7; DNA: TGTGCTAGTGGCCCGTCGGTGAGCTCCTACGAGCAGTACTTC; CDR3: CASGPSVSSYEQYF
size: .; D: .; V: TRBV28; J: TRBJ2-7; DNA: TGTGCCAGCAGTTTACCGGCCCAGCGGCCCTACGAGCAGTACTTC; CDR3: CASSLPAQRPYEQYF
size: .; D: .; V: TRBV30; J: TRBJ2-7; DNA: TGTGCCTGGAGTGTAGTGGGGGGTTACGAGCAGTACTTC; CDR3: CAWSVVGGYEQYF
size: .; D: .; V: TRBV4-2; J: TRBJ2-7; DNA: TGTGCCAGCAGCCAAGATTGGAGCGGGCTCTACGAGCAGTACTTC; CDR3: CASSQDWSGLYEQYF
size: .; D: .; V: TRBV27; J: TRBJ2-3; DNA: TGTGCCAGCAGTCCCCCGGGGCTAGCGTTCACAGATACGCAGTATTTT; CDR3: CASSPPGLAFTDTQYF
size: .; D: TRBD2; V: TRBV7-9; J: TRBJ2-1; DNA: TGTGCCAGCAGCTTAGCCACTAGCGGAGCAAATGAGCAGTTCTTC; CDR3: CASSLATSGANEQFF
size: .; D: .; V: TRBV11-2; J: TRBJ2-1; DNA: TGTGCCAGCAGCTTAGTAGGGGGCTACAATGAGCAGTTCTTC; CDR3: CASSLVGGYNEQFF
size: .; D: TRBD1; V: TRBV4-2; J: TRBJ2-5; DNA: TGTGCCAGCAGCCAAGCTGGACAGGGCCAAGAGACCCAGTACTTC; CDR3: CASSQAGQGQETQYF
size: .; D: .; V: TRBV7-2; J: TRBJ2-7; DNA: TGTGCCAGCAGCTTAGTAGCTGGGACAATAGACGAGCAGTACTTC; CDR3: CASSLVAGTIDEQYF
size: few; D: .; V: TRBV7-9; J: TRBJ1-1; DNA: TGTGCCAGCAGCTTAGGAAATGAAGCTTTCTTT; CDR3: CASSLGNEAFF
size: .; D: .; V: TRBV15; J: TRBJ2-7; DNA: TGTGCCACCAGCAGCCAAAAAGTAACAGGCTCACCCTACGAGCAGTACTTC; CDR3: CATSSQKVTGSPYEQYF
size: .; D: .; V: TRBV7-6; J: TRBJ1-1; DNA: TGTGCCAGCAGCTTATATCGAGCCGTCGACGCTGAAGCTTTCTTT; CDR3: CASSLYRAVDAEAFF
size: .; D: .; V: TRBV4-3; J: TRBJ2-3; DNA: TGCGCCAGCAGCCACCAACTAGAGGGGTGGACAGATACGCAGTATTTT; CDR3: CASSHQLEGWTDTQYF
size: once; D: .; V: TRBV19; J: TRBJ1-1; DNA: TGTGCCAGTAGTCCCAGAGACTCTCATGAAGCTTTCTTT; CDR3: CASSPRDSHEAFF
size: .; D: .; V: TRBV6-1; J: TRBJ1-4; DNA: TGTGCCAGCAGTGAAAGGCCCTCCTGGGAGTCTTATGAAAAACTGTTTTTT; CDR3: CASSERPSWESYEKLFF
size: .; D: .; V: TRBV5-1; J: TRBJ2-7; DNA: TGCGCCAGCAGCTTGGTCGGGAGTGGGCCCTACGAGCAGTACTTC; CDR3: CASSLVGSGPYEQYF
size: .; D: TRBD2; V: TRBV9; J: TRBJ2-3; DNA: TGTGCCAGCAGCGTCCTAGCGGACACAGATACGCAGTATTTT; CDR3: CASSVLADTDTQYF
size: once; D: .; V: TRBV27; J: TRBJ1-2; DNA: TGTGCCAGCAGTTTTTCGGTAGGGGAGACTAACTATGGCTACACCTTC; CDR3: CASSFSVGETNYGYTF
size: few; D: .; V: TRBV4-1; J: TRBJ1-1; DNA: TGCGCCAGCAGCCAAGTCTTAAACACTGAAGCTTTCTTT; CDR3: CASSQVLNTEAFF
size: .; D: .; V: TRBV30; J: TRBJ1-1; DNA: TGTGCCTGGAGTGTTGGGGCCACTGAAGCTTTCTTT; CDR3: CAWSVGATEAFF
size: .; D: .; V: TRBV6-6; J: TRBJ2-1; DNA: TGTGCCAGCAGTCGGGCCCTTTACAATGAGCAGTTCTTC; CDR3: CASSRALYNEQFF
size: .; D: .; V: TRBV19; J: TRBJ2-7; DNA: TGTGCCAGTAGTCCAACGGGCTCCTCCTACGAGCAGTACTTC; CDR3: CASSPTGSSYEQYF
size: .; D: .; V: TRBV4-1; J: TRBJ1-1; DNA: TGCGCCAGCAGCCAAGCACAGGGAACTGAAGCTTTCTTT; CDR3: CASSQAQGTEAFF
size: few; D: TRBD1; V: TRBV5-4; J: TRBJ2-7; DNA: TGTGCCAGCAGCACAGGGACAGGGCCGTCCTACGAGCAGTACTTC; CDR3: CASSTGTGPSYEQYF
size: .; D: .; V: TRBV27; J: TRBJ2-5; DNA: TGTGCCAGCAGAAGGGGCATCGCGGTAGAGACCCAGTACTTC; CDR3: CASRRGIAVETQYF
size: .; D: TRBD2; V: TRBV19; J: TRBJ2-3; DNA: TGTGCCAGTAGTATGGGCCTAGCGGGGGGAACAGATACGCAGTATTTT; CDR3: CASSMGLAGGTDTQYF
size: .; D: .; V: TRBV29-1; J: TRBJ2-5; DNA: TGCAGCGTTGAGGGACCGGAAAGGGGGGAGCAGTACTTC; CDR3: CSVEGPERGEQYF
size: .; D: .; V: TRBV7-2; J: TRBJ2-5; DNA: TGTGCCAGCAGCCGGGACTACCAAGAGACCCAGTACTTC; CDR3: CASSRDYQETQYF
size: .; D: .; V: TRBV4-1; J: TRBJ2-7; DNA: TGCGCCAGCAGCCAAAAGATTCCAGCGGACTACGAGCAGTACTTC; CDR3: CASSQKIPADYEQYF